The 13 T cell receptor beta chains reported below all come from one sample, sequenced in a study of identical twins. TCRdb ran MiXCR on the 5' RACE reads and lists one entry per CDR3 protein. The sample holds about 470,000 distinct CDR3 sequences, approximately 25% seen once. Another study also made use of these data, one on T cells expressing NK-cell markers.

The sequenced sample was CD4+ T cells sorted from blood. Every receptor here comes from a woman between 18 and 30 years old in good health.

The rearrangement joins TRBV20-1 to TRBJ1-5; D gene unclear. Germline V gives CDR1 DFQATT, CDR2 SNEGSKA (reference sequence). This CDR3 is 12 amino acids long. Trimming stripped 3 bases from V and 4 bases from J, with 7 bases between. CDR3 loop: CSASPGNQPQHF. Here the CDR3 DNA reads TGCAGTGCTAGTCCCGGGAATCAGCCCCAGCATTTT.

V usage is TRBV6-2 or TRBV6-3 and J usage is TRBJ2-7, with unresolved D. This CDR3 is built from 16 residues. Trimming left V 8 bases short and J 0 bases short, with 20 bases between. CDR1 is MNHEY, CDR2 SVGEGT, per germline. The CDR3 is CASEAFGYTPSYEQYF. The CDR3 DNA reads TGTGCCAGCGAGGCGTTCGGGTACACGCCCTCCTACGAGCAGTACTTC.

The chain couples TRBV20-1 to TRBJ1-1; a possible D gene is TRBD1 (5 bases). Germline V gene lookup returns CDR1 DFQATT and CDR2 SNEGSKA (reference sequence). Trimming cost V 2 bases and J 3 bases, with 19 bases left between them. The length of the CDR3 is 16 residues. The CDR3 loop reads CSARTTDPGFYTEAFF. The CDR3 nucleotides are TGCAGTGCTAGAACGACGGACCCAGGGTTTTACACTGAAGCTTTCTTT.

The table lists this clonotype with a few counts. The chain combines TRBV5-1 with TRBJ1-1; no reliable D call. V dropped 6 bases and J dropped 0 bases, with 15 bases sitting between them. This CDR3 is 15 amino acids long. CDR1 and CDR2 from the germline V gene are SGHRS and YFSETQ. CDR3: CASTPEETLNTEAFF. The CDR3 DNA sequence: TGCGCCAGCACCCCTGAGGAGACGCTGAACACTGAAGCTTTCTTT.

The table lists this clonotype with a count of one. The chain couples TRBV4-2 to TRBJ2-5; no clear D gene. V was pared by 0 bases and J by 2 bases, with 7 bases between. Germline V gene lookup returns CDR1 LGHNA and CDR2 YNFKEQ. The CDR3 covers 14 residues. CDR3 residues: CASSQEWQQETQYF. For the CDR3, the DNA is TGTGCCAGCAGCCAAGAGTGGCAGCAAGAGACCCAGTACTTC.

This clonotype was detected only a few times. The rearrangement joins TRBV5-1 to TRBJ1-6, with D unresolved. Trimming cost V 6 bases and J 9 bases, with 13 bases left between them. The CDR3 spans 13 residues. Germline V gene data show CDR1 as SGHRS and CDR2 as YFSETQ. The CDR3 protein is CASTIRDGSPLHF. The CDR3 DNA sequence: TGCGCCAGCACGATCCGTGACGGTTCACCCCTCCACTTT.

The V gene is TRBV9, the J gene TRBJ1-1; D perhaps matches TRBD1 (6 bases). This CDR3 comprises 16 residues. Germline CDR1 and CDR2: SGDLS and YYNGEE. V lost 0 bases, J lost 3 bases, and 15 bases lay in between. CDR3 sequence: CASSVAQGISDTEAFF. Here the CDR3 DNA reads TGTGCCAGCAGCGTAGCTCAGGGGATCTCTGACACTGAAGCTTTCTTT.

The CDR3 protein is CSARVPGPETQYF. In DNA form, the CDR3 reads TGCAGTGCTAGAGTTCCAGGCCCGGAGACCCAGTACTTC. The J gene is TRBJ2-5, the V gene TRBV20-1; D is uncertain. The germline V gene has CDR1 DFQATT and CDR2 SNEGSKA (reference sequence). The CDR3 length is 13 residues. The V end lost 1 base, the J end lost 5 bases, and 11 bases lay between the germline ends.

In its sample, this clonotype was seen many times. This chain links TRBV5-5 with TRBJ1-2; a weak D match, TRBD1 (6 bases). Trimming stripped 4 bases from V and 4 bases from J, with 20 bases between. Germline V gene lookup returns CDR1 SGHKS and CDR2 YYEKEE (reference sequence). This CDR3 spans 16 amino acids. The DNA for the CDR3 is TGTGCCAGCAGCCCACCCCCCCCAGGGGCAGTCTATGGCTACACCTTC. It specifies CASSPPPPGAVYGYTF.

The rearrangement links TRBV10-3 to TRBJ1-1; tentatively, D is TRBD1 (6 bases). This CDR3 is built from 14 residues. The V gene lost 5 bases and the J gene lost 0 bases, with 10 bases spanning the gap. Germline V gene sequence: CDR1 ENHRY, CDR2 SYGVKD. CDR3 nucleotides: TGTGCCATCAGTCGGACAGAGTTGAACACTGAAGCTTTCTTT. This sequence encodes CAISRTELNTEAFF.

The chain combines TRBV5-1 with TRBJ2-2, with 9 bases lining up with TRBD2. This CDR3 region has 15 residues. CDR1 is SGHRS, CDR2 YFSETQ, per germline. Trimming at V came to 2 bases and at J to 9 bases, leaving 8 bases not matched to a gene. CDR3 in DNA: TGCGCCAGCAGCTTTTTCCTAGCGGGGAAGTGGGAGCTGTTTTTT. Encoded protein: CASSFFLAGKWELFF.

The chain uses TRBV10-3 and TRBJ2-4; 8 nucleotides agree with TRBD1. The CDR3 loop spans 15 amino acids. Unmatched junction bases numbered 1, after V lost 3 bases and J lost 0 bases. Germline V gene sequence: CDR1 ENHRY, CDR2 SYGVKD. CDR3 loop: CAISDRGLAKNIQYF. CDR3 sequence (DNA): TGTGCCATCAGTGACAGGGGGCTAGCCAAAAACATTCAGTACTTC.

This chain links TRBV24-1 with TRBJ2-1, with 10 bases identical to TRBD2. Germline CDR1 is KGHDR and CDR2 is SFDVKD. CDR3 length equals 16 residues. The V segment lost 4 bases and the J segment 0 bases; nucleotides outside the gene matches: 2. CDR3 amino acids: CATSDTSGASYNEQFF. CDR3 coding DNA: TGTGCCACCAGTGACACTAGCGGGGCCTCCTACAATGAGCAGTTCTTC.